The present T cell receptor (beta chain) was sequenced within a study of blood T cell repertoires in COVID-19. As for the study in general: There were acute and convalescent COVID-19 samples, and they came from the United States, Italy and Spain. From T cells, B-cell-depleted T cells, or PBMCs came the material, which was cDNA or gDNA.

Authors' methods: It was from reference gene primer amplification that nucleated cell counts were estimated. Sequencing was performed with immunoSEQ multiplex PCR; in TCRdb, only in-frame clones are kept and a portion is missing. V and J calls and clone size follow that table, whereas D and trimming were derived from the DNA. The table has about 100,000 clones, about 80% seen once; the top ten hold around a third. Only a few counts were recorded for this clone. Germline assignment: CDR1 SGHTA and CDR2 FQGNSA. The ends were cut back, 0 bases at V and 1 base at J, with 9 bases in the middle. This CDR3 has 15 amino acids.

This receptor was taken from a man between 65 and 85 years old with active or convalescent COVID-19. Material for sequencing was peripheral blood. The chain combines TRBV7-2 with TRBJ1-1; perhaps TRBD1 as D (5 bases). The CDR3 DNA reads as TGTGCCAGCAGCTTAGCAGGGGCCCCGAACACTGAAGCTTTCTTT. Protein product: CASSLAGAPNTEAFF.